Listed below are T cell receptor beta chains from one sample, sequenced in a study of blood T cells in healthy people across ages. In TCRdb, the 5' RACE reads were re-called with MiXCR into one record per CDR3 protein. The table has under 800,000 distinct CDR3 sequences, roughly 47% seen once. Source material: blood. These receptors came from a woman aged 60-75 years in good health. Both conserved end residues are trimmed from each CDR3. Clone size appears in some rows only: once, few, many, or a class for an expanded clone.

clone_size | v_call | cdr3_aa
NA | TRBV18 | ASSLGITSGYEQY
NA | TRBV15 | ATSRDVGGGETQY
NA | TRBV12-5 | ASGNPGGARNSPLH
NA | TRBV12-3/TRBV12-4 | ASTPTPGVNEQF
NA | TRBV12-3/TRBV12-4 | VSRQPGQGSIEQY
many | TRBV12-3/TRBV12-4 | ASSSGLVEQF
NA | TRBV6-2/TRBV6-3 | ASSLRVRRDGGGNEQF
NA | TRBV4-1 | ASSQEWTEAYEQY
NA | TRBV7-2 | ASSYTGDGNTIY
few | TRBV9 | ASSAQGSGSNEKLF
NA | TRBV20-1 | SAKSIWTSEGTDTQY
NA | TRBV7-9 | ASSLQEAIDTDTQY
many | TRBV10-3 | AISDHEGVSYEQY
NA | TRBV12-3/TRBV12-4 | ASSARPGSSQGTQY
NA | TRBV6-2/TRBV6-3 | ASSYALTGGGRPQH
NA | TRBV20-1 | SARVGQSSYNSPLH
few | TRBV12-3/TRBV12-4 | ASKLLAGSDEQF
NA | TRBV4-1 | ASSQETGIGGGYT
few | TRBV20-1 | SALFGTSYEQY
few | TRBV9 | ASSGELNTGELF
few | TRBV2 | ASSLRGTVGDTQY
NA | TRBV9 | ASSVISGTLGEQY
many | TRBV12-3/TRBV12-4 | ASSPTTSGTYEQY
NA | TRBV19 | ASSIQREVSNEQF
NA | TRBV6-2/TRBV6-3 | ASNDEAYEQY
NA | TRBV6-2/TRBV6-3 | ASSYSPSDTQY
many | TRBV29-1 | SVVGGGADTQY
NA | TRBV7-2 | ASSPIATGRYEQY
NA | TRBV2 | ASSGHLEQF
few | TRBV6-6 | ASFIAPGGAKLF
NA | TRBV7-6 | ASSKRQGSDEQY
NA | TRBV6-5 | ASSKRGGQQTQY
NA | TRBV10-3 | AISYRVSGANVLT
NA | TRBV5-1 | ASSLVETSGTETQF
many | TRBV4-1 | ASSQEAAPAYGYT
NA | TRBV11-2 | ASSLGSAGARGYT
NA | TRBV29-1 | SVEDRTGTYEQY
NA | TRBV29-1 | SDGGRGAGDTQY
few | TRBV7-3 | ASSLASGGVTDTQY
few | TRBV12-3/TRBV12-4 | ASSPTGGRQPQH
NA | TRBV20-1 | SARRAGGNYNEQF
NA | TRBV2 | AGGGQVGTEAF
few | TRBV20-1 | SARPSIQETQY